This T cell receptor (beta chain) emerged from a study of HIV-infected children after antiretroviral therapy interruption. Overall study: Weeks 0, 12, interruption end (24 or 48), and about 3 years post-study gave interruption-arm samples. Overall study results and limits: Naive CD4+ CDR3 sharing between time points fell after interruption began.

V gave up 5 bases and J gave up 8 bases, with 13 bases separating them. Germline CDR1 DFQATT, CDR2 SNEGSKA (reference sequence). The CDR3 is 12 residues long. This clonotype was seen at least ten times. Antigen specificity is unknown. The TCR library was built from RNA with a 3' RACE protocol and unique molecular identifiers. TCRdb re-derived calls from the 3' RACE reads in MiXCR, one entry per CDR3 protein. The data contain about 83,000 distinct CDR3 sequences, roughly 6.7% of them singletons. Treatment noted: PENTA 11 planned treatment interruption arm or continuous ART arm. The sequences come from CD45RA+ CD4+ T cells from PBMCs, pooled from several time points, collected from a donor given antiretroviral therapy, either interrupted or continuous. Subset in this sample: naive CD4+ CD45RA+ CD45RO- T cells. This receptor was taken from a pool of human donors with HIV. The chain is built from TRBV20-1 and TRBJ2-1; a possible D gene is TRBD1 (5 bases). CDR3 in amino acids: CSADSRADEQFF. The CDR3 DNA reads as TGCAGTGCTGACAGTCGCGCCGATGAGCAGTTCTTC.